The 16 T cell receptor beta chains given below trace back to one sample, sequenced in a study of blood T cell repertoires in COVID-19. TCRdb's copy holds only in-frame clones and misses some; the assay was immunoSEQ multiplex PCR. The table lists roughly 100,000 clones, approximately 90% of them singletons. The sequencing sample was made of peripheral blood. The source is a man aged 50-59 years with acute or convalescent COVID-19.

As DNA, the CDR3 is TGCGCCAGCAGCTTGGTCCCTTTGAGGAACACTGAAGCTTTCTTT. It yields the protein CASSLVPLRNTEAFF. J is TRBJ1-1 and V is TRBV5-1, with D unresolved. V shed 0 bases and J shed 1 base, with 10 bases lying between them. This CDR3 is 15 amino acids long. The germline V gene encodes CDR1 SGHRS and CDR2 YFSETQ.

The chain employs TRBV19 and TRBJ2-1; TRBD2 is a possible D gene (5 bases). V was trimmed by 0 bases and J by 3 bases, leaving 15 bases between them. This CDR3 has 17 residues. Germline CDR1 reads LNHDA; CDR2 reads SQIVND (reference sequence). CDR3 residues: CASSIDEFSGYYNEQFF. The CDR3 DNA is TGTGCCAGTAGTATAGATGAGTTTTCGGGGTACTACAATGAGCAGTTCTTC.

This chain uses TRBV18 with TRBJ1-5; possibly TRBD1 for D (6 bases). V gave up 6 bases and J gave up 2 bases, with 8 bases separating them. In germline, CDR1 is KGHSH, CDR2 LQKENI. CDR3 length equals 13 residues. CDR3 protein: CASSDSRNQPQHF. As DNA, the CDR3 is TGTGCCAGCTCGGACAGCCGCAATCAGCCCCAGCATTTT.

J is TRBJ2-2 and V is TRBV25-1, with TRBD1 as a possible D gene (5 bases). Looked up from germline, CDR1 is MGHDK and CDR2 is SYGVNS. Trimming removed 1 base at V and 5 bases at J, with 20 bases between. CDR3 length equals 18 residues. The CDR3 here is CASSESAMFLGRTGELFF. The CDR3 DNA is TGTGCCAGCAGTGAATCGGCGATGTTTTTGGGGCGGACCGGGGAGCTGTTTTTT.

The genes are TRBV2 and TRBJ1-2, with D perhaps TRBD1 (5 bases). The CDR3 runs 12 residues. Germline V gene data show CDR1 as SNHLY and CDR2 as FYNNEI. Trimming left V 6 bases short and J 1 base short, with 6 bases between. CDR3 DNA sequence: TGTGCCAGCAGACAGGATAACTATGGCTACACCTTC. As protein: CASRQDNYGYTF.

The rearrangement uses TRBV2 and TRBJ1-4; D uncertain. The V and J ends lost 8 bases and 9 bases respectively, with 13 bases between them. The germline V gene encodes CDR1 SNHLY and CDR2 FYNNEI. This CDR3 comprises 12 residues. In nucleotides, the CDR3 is TGTGCCAGCGGAGACGGAGGAAAAAAACTGTTTTTT. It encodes CASGDGGKKLFF.

DNA for the CDR3: TGTGCCAGCAGCTCGACAGGTGGCTCTGGAAACACCATATATTTT. Translated: CASSSTGGSGNTIYF. This chain joins TRBV11-3 and TRBJ1-3; TRBD1 is a possible D gene (6 bases). CDR1 is SGHNT and CDR2 is YENEEA in the germline V gene. The CDR3 loop spans 15 amino acids. The germline V and J ends were trimmed by 4 bases and 0 bases, with 10 bases remaining between them.

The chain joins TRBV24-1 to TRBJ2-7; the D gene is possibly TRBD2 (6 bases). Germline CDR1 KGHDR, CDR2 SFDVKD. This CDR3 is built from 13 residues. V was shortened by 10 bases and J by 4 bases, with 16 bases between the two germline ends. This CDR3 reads CATRVEGKYEQYF. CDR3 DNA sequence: TGTGCCACGAGAGTGGAGGGTAAGTACGAGCAGTACTTC.

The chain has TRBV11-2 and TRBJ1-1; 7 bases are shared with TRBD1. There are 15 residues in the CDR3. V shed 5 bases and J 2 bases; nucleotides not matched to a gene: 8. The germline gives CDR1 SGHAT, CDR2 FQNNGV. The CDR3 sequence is CASSLRGTVNTEAFF. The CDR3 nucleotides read TGTGCCAGCAGCCTCAGGGGGACGGTTAACACTGAAGCTTTCTTT.

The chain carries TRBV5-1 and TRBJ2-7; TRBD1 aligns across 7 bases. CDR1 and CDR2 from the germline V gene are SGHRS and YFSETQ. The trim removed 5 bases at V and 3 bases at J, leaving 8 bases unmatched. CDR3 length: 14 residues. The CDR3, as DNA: TGCGCCAGCAGTCCTGAGGGACAGAACTACGAGCAGTACTTC. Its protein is CASSPEGQNYEQYF.

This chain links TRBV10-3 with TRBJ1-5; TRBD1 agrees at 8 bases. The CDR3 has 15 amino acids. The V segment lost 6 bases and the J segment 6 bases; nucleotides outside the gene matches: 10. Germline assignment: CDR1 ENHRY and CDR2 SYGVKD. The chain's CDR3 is CAISPTGDNGQPQHF. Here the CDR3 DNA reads TGTGCCATCAGCCCGACAGGGGACAACGGTCAGCCCCAGCATTTT.

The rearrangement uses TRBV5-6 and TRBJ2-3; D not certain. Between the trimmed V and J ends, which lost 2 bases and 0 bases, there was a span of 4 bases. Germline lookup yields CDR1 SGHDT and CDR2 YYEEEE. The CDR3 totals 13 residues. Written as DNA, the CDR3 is TGTGCCAGCAGCTTCCTGAGCACAGATACGCAGTATTTT. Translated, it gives CASSFLSTDTQYF.

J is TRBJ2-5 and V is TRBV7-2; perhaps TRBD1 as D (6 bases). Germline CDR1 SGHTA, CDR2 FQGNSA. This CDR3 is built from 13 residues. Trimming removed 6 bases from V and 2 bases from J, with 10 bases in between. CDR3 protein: CASSPQGQETQYF. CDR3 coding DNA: TGTGCCAGCAGTCCACAGGGACAAGAGACCCAGTACTTC.

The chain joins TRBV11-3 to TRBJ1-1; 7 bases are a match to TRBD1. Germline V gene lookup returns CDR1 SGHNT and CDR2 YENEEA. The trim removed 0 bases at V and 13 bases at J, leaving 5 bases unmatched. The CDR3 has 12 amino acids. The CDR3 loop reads CASSLEQGRVFF. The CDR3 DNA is TGTGCCAGCAGCTTAGAACAGGGGCGGGTTTTCTTT.

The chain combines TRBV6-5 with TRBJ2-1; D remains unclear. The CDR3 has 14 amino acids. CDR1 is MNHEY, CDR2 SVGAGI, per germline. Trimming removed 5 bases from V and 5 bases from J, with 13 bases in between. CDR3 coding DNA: TGTGCCAGCAGTCCAAGGATGACAAACAATGAGCAGTTCTTC. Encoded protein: CASSPRMTNNEQFF.

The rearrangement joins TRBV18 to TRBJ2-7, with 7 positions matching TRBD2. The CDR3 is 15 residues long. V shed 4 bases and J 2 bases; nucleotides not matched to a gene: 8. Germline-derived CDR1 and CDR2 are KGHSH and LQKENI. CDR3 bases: TGTGCCAGCTCACTTGCGGGGGTCCCAACCTACGAGCAGTACTTC. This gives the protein CASSLAGVPTYEQYF.